These 30 T cell receptor beta chains were all obtained from the same sample, sequenced in a study of blood T cells in healthy people across ages. PCR was performed a second time for roughly 7 to 12 cycles using a sample-barcoded 5' primer and a J-beta primer mix. TCRdb itself ran the 5' RACE reads through MiXCR, one entry per CDR3 protein. The profile shows roughly 2 million distinct CDR3 sequences, about 49% of them singletons. The specimen was blood. All receptors derive from a woman between 40 and 50 years old in good health.

Only a few counts were recorded for this clonotype. The J gene is TRBJ2-7, the V gene TRBV14; D is ambiguous. Trimming removed 4 bases at V and 4 bases at J, with 17 bases between. Germline V gene lookup returns CDR1 SGHDN and CDR2 FVKESK. The CDR3 runs 15 residues. The CDR3 nucleotides are TGTGCCAGCAGCCGAGGACGTCTCGAGCCATACGAGCAGTACTTC. It encodes CASSRGRLEPYEQYF.

The J gene is TRBJ1-2, the V gene TRBV5-1, with D unresolved. The CDR3 is 16 residues long. Germline assignment: CDR1 SGHRS and CDR2 YFSETQ. The V gene lost 0 bases and the J gene lost 1 base, with 13 bases spanning the gap. CDR3 DNA sequence: TGCGCCAGCAGCTTGGCTGGAACGGGATTTAACTATGGCTACACCTTC. It codes for CASSLAGTGFNYGYTF.

In this sample, this clonotype turned up once. The J gene is TRBJ1-6, the V gene TRBV2; D is ambiguous. Between the trimmed V and J ends, which lost 9 bases and 11 bases, there was a span of 17 bases. The CDR3 length is 13 residues. Looked up from germline, CDR1 is SNHLY and CDR2 is FYNNEI. The CDR3 bases are TGTGCCAGGGCGGTAGGCGCCTCAGCACCCCTCCACTTT. Encoded protein: CARAVGASAPLHF.

The chain has TRBV20-1 and TRBJ2-4; no definite D call. The DNA end is more similar to TRBJ2-5, so the J call may be wrong. The CDR3 has 13 amino acids. The V gene's germline CDR1 is DFQATT and CDR2 SNEGSKA (reference sequence). The chain's CDR3 is CSARRPQPETQYF. DNA for the CDR3: TGCAGTGCTAGAAGACCTCAGCCAGAGACCCAGTACTTC.

V is TRBV28 and J is TRBJ2-7, with D maybe TRBD2 (6 bases). CDR3 length: 14 amino acids. V lost 6 bases to trimming and J lost 0 bases, with 12 bases between them. Germline V gives CDR1 MDHEN, CDR2 SYDVKM. CDR3: CASRRDANSYEQYF. The CDR3, as DNA: TGTGCCAGCAGGCGGGACGCCAACTCCTACGAGCAGTACTTC.

Many counts were recorded for this clonotype. The chain carries TRBV7-2 and TRBJ2-5, with 9 bases lining up with TRBD2. CDR1 and CDR2 from the germline V gene are SGHTA and FQGNSA. V lost 1 base to trimming and J lost 2 bases; unmatched junction nucleotides: 5. CDR3 size: 16 residues. The CDR3 DNA follows: TGTGCCAGCAGCTTAGGCCTAGCGGGGACACAAGAGACCCAGTACTTC. Translation gives CASSLGLAGTQETQYF.

The genes are TRBV6-5 and TRBJ1-2, with a tentative D call TRBD1 (5 bases). Germline V gene data show CDR1 as MNHEY and CDR2 as SVGAGI. Trimming removed 0 bases at V and 9 bases at J, with 14 bases between. The CDR3 runs 14 residues. CDR3 region: CASSYSNARDSYTF. DNA for the CDR3: TGTGCCAGCAGTTACTCGAATGCCAGGGATAGCTACACCTTC.

This clonotype has just a few counts. V is TRBV7-3 and J is TRBJ2-6; unclear D gene. The CDR3 runs to 16 residues. Germline V lookup: CDR1 SGHTA, CDR2 FQGTGA. V lost 3 bases to trimming and J lost 6 bases, with 15 bases between them. Here the CDR3 reads CASSFPRDLVANVLTF. In DNA, the CDR3 is TGTGCCAGCAGCTTTCCAAGGGATCTTGTGGCCAACGTCCTGACTTTC.

The sample holds one count of this clonotype. This chain connects TRBV20-1 to TRBJ2-3; TRBD2 agrees at 10 bases. This CDR3 comprises 16 residues. From germline, CDR1 is DFQATT and CDR2 SNEGSKA (reference sequence). The V segment lost 3 bases and the J segment 4 bases; nucleotides outside the gene matches: 10. The CDR3 DNA reads as TGCAGTGCTAGTGATACTAGCGGGATACTCGCAGATACGCAGTATTTT. The encoded protein is CSASDTSGILADTQYF.

The sample holds a few counts of this clonotype. The V gene is TRBV20-1, the J gene TRBJ2-7, with D maybe TRBD2 (6 bases). V was clipped by 3 bases and J by 0 bases, with 12 bases between them. Looked up from germline, CDR1 is DFQATT and CDR2 is SNEGSKA (reference sequence). The CDR3 has 14 amino acids. This CDR3 is CSARDYPISYEQYF. Written as DNA, the CDR3 is TGCAGTGCTAGGGACTACCCGATCTCCTACGAGCAGTACTTC.

This clonotype has a count of ten or more. One end of the junction is discordant with germline, which a read error may explain. Here the CDR3 DNA reads TGTGCCAGCAGTGGCGGTGTCTACGAGCAGTACTTC. This sequence encodes CASSGGVYEQYF. J is TRBJ2-7 and V is TRBV5-1, with D unresolved. The CDR3 length is 12 residues. Per the germline V gene, CDR1 is SGHRS and CDR2 is YFSETQ.

A single count supports this clonotype. The chain links TRBV7-2 to TRBJ2-1, with TRBD2 matching 14 bases. Germline assignment: CDR1 SGHTA and CDR2 FQGNSA. The CDR3 is made up of 15 amino acids. Trimming cost V 1 base and J 9 bases; bases outside gene matches: 2. CDR3 sequence (DNA): TGTGCCAGCAGCTTAGGGACTAGCGGGGGGCTTGAGCAGTTCTTC. Translating it yields CASSLGTSGGLEQFF.

This clonotype was picked up a small number of times. The chain recombines TRBV3-1 with TRBJ2-1; 9 nucleotides match TRBD2. V was pared by 0 bases and J by 5 bases, with 5 bases of the junction left unmatched. Germline V lookup: CDR1 LGHDT, CDR2 YNNKEL (reference sequence). The CDR3 spans 16 residues. CDR3: CASSQEGLAGNNEQFF. The CDR3 DNA sequence: TGTGCCAGCAGCCAAGAAGGGCTAGCGGGGAACAATGAGCAGTTCTTC.

This clonotype is a singleton in its sample. V is TRBV5-1 and J is TRBJ1-2; D gene unclear. The V end lost 4 bases, the J end lost 8 bases, and 24 bases lay between the germline ends. Germline CDR1 SGHRS, CDR2 YFSETQ. The CDR3 totals 16 residues. This chain's CDR3 is CASSPTVGVFSSGYTF. The CDR3 DNA reads as TGCGCCAGCAGCCCAACGGTCGGGGTGTTCTCGTCCGGCTACACCTTC.

V is TRBV11-2 and J is TRBJ1-2; 10 positions match TRBD1. This CDR3 is built from 16 residues. The V and J ends lost 4 bases and 4 bases, in that order; junction bases with no gene match: 9. CDR1 and CDR2 from the germline V gene are SGHAT and FQNNGV. CDR3 in amino acids: CASSSTRDRGTYGYTF. The CDR3, as DNA: TGTGCCAGCAGCTCGACCCGGGACAGGGGTACCTATGGCTACACCTTC.

J is TRBJ2-1 and V is TRBV7-8, with TRBD2 matching 8 bases. The CDR3 length is 14 residues. Germline CDR1 SGHVS, CDR2 FQNEAQ. With V trimmed by 5 bases and J by 10 bases, 10 bases remained unmatched. CDR3 loop: CASSGSGRGAEQFF. In DNA, the CDR3 is TGTGCCAGCAGCGGTTCCGGGCGGGGGGCCGAGCAGTTCTTC. Full variable domain (remainder filled in from reference TRBV7-8 and TRBJ2-1): GAGVSQSPRYKVAKRGQDVALRCDPISGHVSLFWYQQALGQGPEFLTYFQNEAQLDKSGLPSDRFFAERPEGSVSTLKIQRTQQEDSAVYLCASSGSGRGAEQFFGPGTRLTVL.

The V call is TRBV4-1, the J call TRBJ2-7; D perhaps matches TRBD1 (5 bases). CDR3 length equals 15 residues. Germline-derived CDR1 and CDR2 are MGHRA and YSYEKL. V lost 0 bases and J lost 4, with 13 bases in between. The CDR3 sequence is CASSQDRARLYEQYF. In DNA form, the CDR3 reads TGCGCCAGCAGCCAAGACAGGGCAAGGTTATACGAGCAGTACTTC.

This clonotype appeared a few times. The V and J genes are TRBV4-1 and TRBJ1-1; D gene uncertain. Germline V gene lookup returns CDR1 MGHRA and CDR2 YSYEKL. V shed 5 bases and J shed 1 base, with 11 bases lying between them. The length of the CDR3 is 14 residues. The DNA of the CDR3 is TGCGCCAGCAGCTGGAATACGGGGAACACTGAAGCTTTCTTT. Residues: CASSWNTGNTEAFF.

This clonotype was detected a few times. The chain employs TRBV6-6 and TRBJ1-2; D unclear. Germline CDR1 reads MNHNY; CDR2 reads SVGAGI (reference sequence). The V and J ends lost 6 bases and 6 bases respectively, with 11 bases between them. CDR3 length: 12 residues. The CDR3 sequence: CASSLALDGYTF. CDR3 DNA sequence: TGTGCCAGCAGCCTAGCGTTAGATGGCTACACCTTC.

This chain joins TRBV7-9 and TRBJ1-2; 8 nucleotides match TRBD1. The CDR3 consists of 11 residues. Trimming removed 4 bases from V and 12 bases from J; junction bases left unmatched: 4. The germline V gene encodes CDR1 SEHNR and CDR2 FQNEAQ (reference sequence). The CDR3 bases are TGTGCCAGCAGCTCGACAGGGGCCCACACCTTC. The encoded protein is CASSSTGAHTF.

The chain joins TRBV4-2 to TRBJ2-1; 7 bases agree with TRBD2. This CDR3 spans 13 amino acids. Germline CDR1 LGHNA, CDR2 YNFKEQ. After removal of 0 bases from V and 10 bases from J, the junction contained 3 bases not matched to a gene. The CDR3 DNA reads as TGTGCCAGCAGCCAAGATGGGGAGGGCGAGCAGTTCTTC. This translates into CASSQDGEGEQFF.

This clonotype occurred a few times. The chain joins TRBV29-1 to TRBJ1-2, with D unresolved. This CDR3 spans 11 amino acids. Germline loops: CDR1 SQVTM, CDR2 ANQGSEA. V lost 3 bases, J lost 5 bases, and 7 bases lay in between. CDR3 DNA sequence: TGCAGCGTTGATGGGAAGTATGGCTACACCTTC. This gives the protein CSVDGKYGYTF.

The genes are TRBV6-6 and TRBJ2-5; 7 nucleotides line up with TRBD2. Germline trimming cut 2 bases from V and 11 bases from J; bases unmatched to any gene: 8. CDR1 and CDR2 from the germline V gene are MNHNY and SVGAGI (reference sequence). The CDR3 extends over 13 amino acids. The CDR3, as DNA: TGTGCCAGCAGTTACGGGGGGGTAGGTGGGCAGTACTTC. The encoded protein is CASSYGGVGGQYF.

The chain couples TRBV7-3 to TRBJ2-3; no firm D call. Germline lookup yields CDR1 SGHTA and CDR2 FQGTGA. This CDR3 is built from 15 residues. With 2 bases removed from V and 4 bases from J, the gap between germline ends came to 13 bases. Here the CDR3 reads CASSLLSVFADTQYF. DNA for the CDR3: TGTGCCAGCAGCTTACTTTCGGTATTTGCAGATACGCAGTATTTT.

The V gene is TRBV28, the J gene TRBJ1-5; D might be TRBD1 (6 bases). This CDR3 region has 15 residues. The germline gives CDR1 MDHEN, CDR2 SYDVKM. Trimming stripped 3 bases from V and 2 bases from J, with 11 bases between. CDR3 region: CASSFVGAGNQPQHF. CDR3 coding DNA: TGTGCCAGCAGTTTTGTGGGGGCGGGCAATCAGCCCCAGCATTTT.

The CDR3 region is CASSPLALAGGLSYNEQYF. CDR3 nucleotides: TGTGCCAGCAGCCCCCTCGCACTAGCGGGGGGACTCTCCTACAATGAGCAGTACTTC. This chain joins TRBV7-3 and TRBJ2-1; 12 nucleotides align to TRBD2. TRBJ2-7 matches the DNA end more closely, so the J call is doubtful. Germline values: CDR1 SGHTA, CDR2 FQGTGA. CDR3 size: 19 residues.

This clonotype was counted between two and nine times. CDR3 DNA: TGTGCCATCAGACAGTATAGCAATCAGCCCCAGCATTTT. Translated: CAIRQYSNQPQHF. The chain combines TRBV10-3 with TRBJ1-5; D remains unclear. CDR3 size: 13 residues. V was trimmed by 6 bases and J by 0 bases, leaving 6 bases between them. Germline V CDR1 and CDR2: ENHRY, SYGVKD.

The gene calls are TRBV7-9 and TRBJ2-3, with a weak D call TRBD2 (7 bases). The germline V gene encodes CDR1 SEHNR and CDR2 FQNEAQ (reference sequence). V dropped 5 bases and J dropped 0 bases, with 18 bases sitting between them. The CDR3 loop spans 17 amino acids. DNA of the CDR3: TGTGCCAGCAGCGCAATCCATGGGGGGGCTAGCACAGATACGCAGTATTTT. Amino acids: CASSAIHGGASTDTQYF.

The chain has TRBV4-2 and TRBJ2-1, with 8 bases matching TRBD2. V shed 1 base and J 1 base; nucleotides not matched to a gene: 6. The CDR3 consists of 17 residues. From germline, CDR1 is LGHNA and CDR2 YNFKEQ. The CDR3 loop is CASSQVSAGGSYNEQFF. The CDR3 DNA reads TGTGCCAGCAGCCAAGTTTCGGCGGGGGGTTCCTACAATGAGCAGTTCTTC.

The rearrangement uses TRBV9 and TRBJ1-5; the D gene is possibly TRBD1 (5 bases). V was pared by 8 bases and J by 1 base, with 13 bases between. The V gene's germline CDR1 is SGDLS and CDR2 YYNGEE. This CDR3 is 14 amino acids long. The CDR3 DNA follows: TGTGCCAGTGGGGGGGGGAAGAGCAATCAGCCCCAGCATTTT. This sequence encodes CASGGGKSNQPQHF. The entire variable domain, with the rest obtained from reference TRBV9 and TRBJ1-5, is as follows: DSGVTQTPKHLITATGQRVTLRCSPRSGDLSVYWYQQSLDQGLQFLIQYYNGEERAKGNILERFSAQQFPDLHSELNLSSLELGDSALYFCASGGGKSNQPQHFGDGTRLSIL.